This TCR beta chain emerged from a study of T cells during gluten challenge in celiac disease (dated by TCRdb to 2016 to 2017). The study in broad terms: Paired single-cell TCR sequencing was done for about 7 challenge participants who showed a significant increase in HLA-DQ:gluten tetramer-binding T cells. On the Illumina MiSeq, single-cell libraries were sequenced as paired-end 250 bp and bulk libraries as paired-end 300 bp. During the challenge, blood was drawn at baseline, day 6 and day 14, while duodenal biopsies were taken at baseline and day 14. On the study overall, not on this receptor specifically: Clonal expansion rose on day 6, as shown by reduced sample-corrected Shannon diversity of circulating gluten-specific T cells. Circulating gluten-specific T cells peaked on day 6, and the day-6 repertoire appeared to consist largely of expanded preexisting memory clonotypes. Across the 7 patients, about 11-45% of single-cell TCR-alpha/beta clonotypes seen at the latest time point had also been present at baseline, compared with roughly 52-55% in the bulk data.

In the case of this clonotype: No much larger clone exists at a distance of one base, and base qualities are not known.

The CDR3 numbers 13 residues from cysteine through phenylalanine. Left in the record is the CDR3 DNA by itself, 39 bases read in frame from the first base. V and J lose 3 bases and 6 bases, and a span of 13 bases separates them. Reading the germline V gene (reference sequence) gives CDR1 DFQATT and CDR2 SNEGSKA. Library creation used single-cell sequencing. The instrument given in TCRdb is Illumina MiSeq. Three nested PCRs with multiplexed primers covering all TRA and TRB V genes were used to amplify paired single-cell TCR-alpha and TCR-beta sequences. The authors' analysis ran thus. Selected pRESTO steps were used to preprocess reads, and IMGT/HighV-QUEST was used to assign V, D, J genes and CDR3 junctions. Single cells were kept only if valid singletons with at most three chains, each supported by 100 or more reads. A clonotype was defined by identical paired TCR-alpha/beta nucleotide sequences, and sharing of only 0.15% to 0.25% between patients indicated that cross-contamination was negligible. Repertoire diversity was estimated with an undersampling-corrected Shannon index in samples with more than 20 cells. Starting from the raw public reads, TCRdb applied fastp trimming at Q25, assembled clones with MiXCR and retained in-frame beta chains. Rows are unified per CDR3 protein, each entry keeping the most common DNA and genes. V and J calls and clone size were set by TCRdb, not the authors. This sample holds 150 to 250 distinct CDR3 sequences; about 49% were observed only once. The top ten constitute roughly 48% of the sample.

A 14-day oral dietary gluten challenge was undertaken by treated celiac disease patients on a gluten-free diet so that recall of gluten-specific T cells could be studied. In the lamina propria, live cells were gated as tetramer-binding CD3+ CD8- CD4+ T cells, with CD11c, CD14, CD15, CD19 and CD56 cells excluded. Sorting was performed on an Aria II cell sorter as single cells, and bulk sorting was additionally performed when tetramer-positive cells were relatively numerous. At baseline and again on day 14, several duodenal biopsies were taken from each challenged patient. Biopsies were treated with EDTA to remove epithelium, digested with collagenase, homogenized and filtered to yield cryopreserved lamina propria cell suspensions. Before tetramer-binding CD4+ T cells were sorted, thawed cells were stained with a pool of PE-conjugated HLA-DQ:gluten tetramers presenting immunodominant gluten epitopes.

Material: gluten-specific CD4+ T cells sorted from the duodenum using tetramers, obtained at baseline or on day 14 of gluten challenge (not recorded which). The TCR sequence derives from a female donor with celiac disease. The V gene is TRBV20-1 and the J gene is TRBJ2-3, with the D gene not clear enough to name. CDR3 protein: CSASYQLGDTQYF. The DNA sequence is given as TGCAGTGCTAGTTATCAACTTGGGGATACGCAGTATTTT.